A single sample gave rise to the 10 T cell receptor beta chains below, sequenced in a study of cytomegalovirus exposure and HLA in healthy donors (dated by TCRdb to between 2016 and 2019). The method behind the library was the immunoSEQ multiplex PCR assay. A mixture of 60 forward primers for TCR Vbeta segments and 13 reverse primers for TCR Jbeta segments was used in the multiplex PCR. Held by TCRdb, this immuneACCESS table contains in-frame sequences only and omits some clones. Under half of the omission traces to an unresolved V gene where checked; the cause of the rest is unknown. The sample table contains roughly 170,000 clones; only one count was recorded for around four fifths of them. The top ten constitute 1.5% to 2% of the sample. The sequenced material came from PBMCs. These receptor sequences come from a man between 45 and 60 years old in good health and CMV-seronegative.

The V and J genes are TRBV25-1 and TRBJ2-5, with TRBD2 matching 7 bases. The CDR3 consists of 13 residues. V was clipped by 7 bases and J by 2 bases; unmatched bases: 4. Per germline, CDR1 MGHDK and CDR2 SYGVNS. As DNA, the CDR3 is TGTGCCAGCAAGGGAGGGAATCAAGAGACCCAGTACTTC. Translation gives CASKGGNQETQYF.

The chain has TRBV7-9 and TRBJ2-2; a possible D gene is TRBD1 (6 bases). The CDR3 is made up of 15 amino acids. Trimming left V 4 bases short and J 4 bases short, with 13 bases between. Germline V gene data show CDR1 as SEHNR and CDR2 as FQNEAQ (reference sequence). The CDR3 DNA reads as TGTGCCAGCAGCTCACCGGACAGACGCACCGGGGAGCTGTTTTTT. It yields the protein CASSSPDRRTGELFF.

With respect to this clone: Its ends do not fully match the called genes, so a read error is possible. The chain joins TRBV10-3 to TRBJ2-7; possibly TRBD1 for D (6 bases). Germline CDR1 is ENHRY and CDR2 is SYGVKD. The CDR3 length is 12 residues. The CDR3 spells CASSGTLNEQYF. In nucleotides, the CDR3 is TGTGCCAGCAGTGGGACACTAAACGAGCAGTACTTC.

The chain uses TRBV6-4 and TRBJ2-3, with TRBD2 matching over 8 bases. Germline V gives CDR1 MRHNA, CDR2 SNTAGT. The CDR3 contains 15 residues. V was clipped by 6 bases and J by 7 bases; unmatched bases: 12. CDR3 sequence (DNA): TGTGCCAGCAGCGCCGCATCCGGGGGGGACTATACGCAGTATTTT. Its translation: CASSAASGGDYTQYF.

The chain links TRBV10-1 to TRBJ1-5, with unresolved D. This CDR3 comprises 17 residues. Germline V gene sequence: CDR1 WNHNN, CDR2 SYGVQD (reference sequence). With 1 base removed from V and 4 bases from J, the gap between germline ends came to 17 bases. Here the CDR3 reads CASSEWILDTANQPQHF. As DNA, the CDR3 is TGCGCCAGCAGTGAGTGGATACTAGACACAGCAAATCAGCCCCAGCATTTT.

This clone occurred a few times. The chain carries TRBV6-5 and TRBJ1-3; 7 bases are a match to TRBD1. Losses at the gene ends were 5 bases for V and 4 bases for J; bases not matched to a gene: 5. This CDR3 is built from 14 residues. From germline, CDR1 is MNHEY and CDR2 SVGAGI. The CDR3 loop is CASSPGTVGNTIYF. CDR3 DNA sequence: TGTGCCAGCAGTCCCGGGACAGTCGGAAACACCATATATTTT.

This chain links TRBV15 with TRBJ1-2; no clear D gene. From germline, CDR1 is LNHNV and CDR2 YYDKDF (reference sequence). The V and J ends lost 0 bases and 4 bases respectively, with 9 bases between them. This CDR3 spans 14 amino acids. In nucleotides, the CDR3 is TGTGCCACCAGCAGAGATAAGAGGATCTATGGCTACACCTTC. It translates to CATSRDKRIYGYTF.

This chain links TRBV10-3 with TRBJ2-7, with a weak D call TRBD1 (6 bases). The CDR3 extends over 15 amino acids. CDR1 is ENHRY, CDR2 SYGVKD, per germline. The V end lost 4 bases, the J end lost 3 bases, and 16 bases lay between the germline ends. The CDR3 protein is CAISARGQQSYEQYF. Written as DNA, the CDR3 is TGTGCCATCAGTGCACGCGGACAGCAGAGCTACGAGCAGTACTTC.

V usage is TRBV29-1 and J usage is TRBJ2-7, with TRBD1 matching over 9 bases. This CDR3 spans 13 amino acids. V lost 4 bases and J lost 2; bases outside the gene matches: 3. The germline CDR1 and CDR2 sequences are SQVTM and ANQGSEA. CDR3 residues: CSVVGQGAYEQYF. In nucleotides, the CDR3 is TGCAGCGTTGTGGGACAGGGAGCCTACGAGCAGTACTTC.

This chain connects TRBV19 to TRBJ2-7; TRBD2 is a possible D gene (5 bases). CDR3 length equals 13 residues. The V end was cut by 5 bases, the J end by 2 bases, with 10 bases between. Germline V gives CDR1 LNHDA, CDR2 SQIVND (reference sequence). CDR3 coding DNA: TGTGCCAGTAGTCCGGGGTCGCCCTACGAGCAGTACTTC. Its protein product is CASSPGSPYEQYF. Full variable domain (outside the CDR3, taken from reference TRBV19 and TRBJ2-7): DGGITQSPKYLFRKEGQNVTLSCEQNLNHDAMYWYRQDPGQGLRLIYYSQIVNDFQKGDIAEGYSVSREKKESFPLTVTSAQKNPTAFYLCASSPGSPYEQYFGPGTRLTVT.